This T cell receptor beta chain derives from a study of blood T cell repertoires in COVID-19 (dated by TCRdb to the early 2020s). Regarding the complete study: Collaborator samples came from the United States, Italy and Spain and covered acute and convalescent phases of COVID-19. The prospective study material was composed of cDNA or gDNA derived from T cells, B-cell-depleted T cells, or PBMCs. The sample metadata nearly always contained a de-identified subject ID, COVID-19 status, age in years and sex. The repertoires were released in a freely available public database meant as a resource for research on the immune response to SARS-CoV-2. Where available, HLA class I and class II types were obtained from metadata supplied by the sample provider rather than from assay-based typing. The samples were drawn from the first 160 participants of the ongoing ImmuneRACE study and from over a thousand subjects provided by 6 global collaborators. Subjects who had been exposed to COVID-19, were actively infected with it, or had recovered from it provided the deeply sampled blood TCRbeta repertoires that made up the dataset.

With respect to this clone: It lacks a known antigen. Qualities for individual bases were not recorded, and no much larger clone is one base off.

Another Seattle source contributed samples from volunteer blood donors who had recovered from COVID-19. The collaborating institutions used their own protocols to collect whole blood in K2EDTA tubes. For TCRbeta analysis, collaborators shipped samples as frozen whole blood, isolated PBMCs, or DNA extracted from either of those sample types. Results the study describes overall, beyond this receptor: Clinical and demographic metadata were provided uncurated, with the amount varying by source and participant.

The immunoSEQ Assay, a bias-controlled multiplex PCR, was used to amplify TCRbeta CDR3 regions from genomic DNA. On the study's bioinformatics: Nucleated cell counts per sample were estimated from amplification of reference gene primers within the assay. To quantify the absolute abundance of each unique TCRbeta CDR3 rearrangement, sequence reads were collapsed and filtered. For each sample, productive Simpson clonality was calculated by taking the square root of Simpson's diversity index across productive rearrangements. The clones in this table, taken by TCRdb from immuneACCESS, are in-frame only. Not every clone is retained; where verified, under half of the shortfall comes from an unresolved V gene, and the cause of the rest is unknown. The DNA gave D and trimming, while V, J and clone size come from that table. For this sample there are roughly 250,000 clones; 80% to 85% appear just once. Together, the top ten hold less than 2% of the sample.

The germline V gene (reference sequence) specifies LGHDT as CDR1 and YNNKEL as CDR2. The CDR3 contains 16 residues, cysteine and phenylalanine counted. Only CDR3 DNA is held: 48 bases, read in frame from base 1. The junction carries 18 bases between V and J, which are trimmed by 2 bases and 5 bases respectively. The sequence came from a woman between 35 and 50 years old who had recovered from COVID-19. This sequence uses TRBV3-1 (or the pseudogene TRBV3-2) and TRBJ1-1; TRBD1 might be the D gene, on 5 matching bases. Sequencing used peripheral blood. The DNA is TGTGCCAGCAGCCAACGGCGGGGCAGGAGTGGGACTGAAGCTTTCTTT. Its translation reads: CASSQRRGRSGTEAFF.